A single sample is the source of the 5 T cell receptor beta chains below, sequenced in a study of identical twins. TCRdb itself ran the 5' RACE reads through MiXCR, one entry per CDR3 protein. The profile shows 570,000 or so distinct CDR3 sequences, 9% to 10% of them singletons. The same data also contributed to another study, on yellow fever vaccine responses in identical twins.

Specimen: PBMCs. The receptors were sampled from a woman aged 18 to 35 in good health.

The chain joins TRBV6-2 or TRBV6-3 to TRBJ2-7; D gene uncertain. Germline-derived CDR1 and CDR2 are MNHEY and SVGEGT. Trimming left V 2 bases short and J 3 bases short, with 8 bases between. The CDR3 spans 13 residues. CDR3 residues: CASSYLGDYEQYF. The CDR3 bases are TGTGCCAGCAGTTACCTCGGCGACTACGAGCAGTACTTC.

This clonotype was detected a few times. V usage is TRBV29-1 and J usage is TRBJ2-1; a weak D match, TRBD1 (5 bases). Per germline, CDR1 SQVTM and CDR2 ANQGSEA. This CDR3 is built from 10 residues. In DNA form, the CDR3 reads TGCAGTGGGGCGTACAATGAGCAGTTCTTC. This sequence encodes CSGAYNEQFF.

This clonotype turned up a few times. This chain joins TRBV20-1 and TRBJ2-7; D gene uncertain. V was cut by 3 bases and J by 0 bases, with 12 bases left in between. Germline lookup yields CDR1 DFQATT and CDR2 SNEGSKA (reference sequence). The CDR3 runs 14 residues. In DNA form, the CDR3 reads TGCAGTGCTAGTATGGGTTCTAGCTCCTACGAGCAGTACTTC. Translation gives CSASMGSSSYEQYF.

The rearrangement joins TRBV14 to TRBJ2-1; 9 bases are shared with TRBD2. Germline values: CDR1 SGHDN, CDR2 FVKESK. The CDR3 runs 14 residues. Trimming took 6 bases from V and 7 from J; bases not matched to a gene: 7. CDR3 amino acids: CASRPRGGGNEQFF. The DNA of the CDR3 is TGTGCCAGCAGACCCCGCGGGGGGGGAAATGAGCAGTTCTTC.

This clonotype was detected only a few times. The CDR3 region has the DNA TGTGCCACCAGCGCCGACCGGACAGGGAGAAAGACCCAGTACTTC. Translating it yields CATSADRTGRKTQYF. The genes are TRBV15 and TRBJ2-5, with TRBD1 identical over 8 bases. This CDR3 contains 15 residues. Germline CDR1 and CDR2: LNHNV and YYDKDF (reference sequence). The V and J ends lost 5 bases and 6 bases, in that order; junction bases with no gene match: 11.